These T cell receptor beta chains were read from a single sample in a study of radiation and T cells in renal cell carcinoma. Profiling relied on immunoSEQ multiplex PCR, and the TCRdb table lists in-frame clones only, not all of them. The sample shows 120,000 or so clones, 70% to 90% of them seen only once. The sample in question was blood, obtained from a patient whose treatment included radiotherapy and nephrectomy. Source of these receptors: a woman between 65 and 79 years old with renal cell carcinoma. CDR3s include the opening cysteine and the closing phenylalanine or tryptophan. D genes are given only for firm matches. Not every row has a clone size; where given, it reads once, few, many or a size class.

TRBV6-5,.,TRBJ1-5,.,TGTGCCAGCAGTTACTCGCGACAGAATCGGCCCCAGCATTTT,CASSYSRQNRPQHF
TRBV19,.,TRBJ1-3,.,TGTGCCAGTAGCCTGGGAGAAGGAAACACCATATATTTT,CASSLGEGNTIYF
TRBV6-6,.,TRBJ1-2,.,TGTGCCAGCAGTTCTTCCTATGGCTACACCTTC,CASSSSYGYTF
TRBV13,.,TRBJ2-5,TRBD2,TGTGCCAGCAGCCCCCCCAGTAGCGTCACTAGCGGACAAGAGACCCAGTACTTC,CASSPPSSVTSGQETQYF
TRBV6-6,.,TRBJ1-5,TRBD1,TGTGCCAGCAGTCGGGACAGGGCGACCCAGCCCCAGCATTTT,CASSRDRATQPQHF
TRBV19,.,TRBJ1-5,.,TGTGCCACCCGGACAGTGGGTCAGCCCCAGCATTTT,CATRTVGQPQHF
TRBV7-2,.,TRBJ1-4,.,TGTGCCAGCAGCTTTAGGAGGAACAATGAAAAACTGTTTTTT,CASSFRRNNEKLFF
TRBV10-3,.,TRBJ1-1,TRBD1,TGTGCCATCTCGGGACAGGGACAGTCGAACACTGAAGCTTTCTTT,CAISGQGQSNTEAFF
TRBV27,.,TRBJ1-2,TRBD1,TGTGCCAGCAGTTTGACGGGACAGGGGCACTATGGCTACACCTTC,CASSLTGQGHYGYTF
TRBV5-1,.,TRBJ2-2,.,TGCGCCAGCAGCAGGGACCAGACCGGGGAGCTGTTTTTT,CASSRDQTGELFF
TRBV7-9,few,TRBJ1-6,TRBD1,TGTGCCAGCAGCTTACGGGACAGACACGGCAATTCACCCCTCCACTTT,CASSLRDRHGNSPLHF
TRBV9,.,TRBJ2-1,TRBD1,TGTGCCAGCAGCGTTCTACAGGGGGCCAATGAGCAGTTCTTC,CASSVLQGANEQFF
TRBV7-9,.,TRBJ1-5,.,TGTGCCAGCAGCTTAGGGGGGCCCCAGCATTTT,CASSLGGPQHF
TRBV28,.,TRBJ1-5,TRBD1,TGTGCCAGCAGTAACGGACAGGGGGCCCAGCCCCAGCATTTT,CASSNGQGAQPQHF
TRBV6-6,.,TRBJ2-4,TRBD2,TGTGCCAGCAGGGATAGCGGGGGGGCCGCTAAAAACATTCAGTACTTC,CASRDSGGAAKNIQYF